The present TCR beta chain was sequenced within a study of early T cells in non-severe SARS-CoV-2 infection (dated by TCRdb to the early 2020s). With respect to the entire study: Because TCR sequencing was done on bulk RNA from unsorted whole blood, the alpha and beta chains could not be paired.

The receptor library was made with 5' RACE. For sequencing, a NextSeq 500 was employed. In the TCR library protocol, unique molecular identifiers were attached to individual cDNA molecules to correct for PCR bias and sequencing error. Sequencing covered both TCR alpha and beta chains, and within each sample the abundances of alpha and beta sequences were tightly co-correlated. In the original analysis: Decombinator V4 was used to annotate TCR sequences for V gene, J gene and CDR3. TCRs were defined as expanded if a significant change between any two time points was detected under a Poisson model with p below 0.0001. TCR abundances were normalised to the total number of TCRs sequenced per sample and expressed as counts per million. TRAV1-2 paired with TRAJ12, TRAJ20 or TRAJ33 defined MAIT TCRs, while TRAV10 paired with TRAJ18 defined iNKT TCRs. VDJdb, accessed 1 November 2021, was searched for CMV, EBV and SARS-CoV-2 annotated TCRs, with TCRs annotated for multiple antigens excluded. TCRdb reanalyzed the raw reads on its own, using fastp at Q25 for trimming and MiXCR for clone calling, and kept in-frame beta chains. Under each unique CDR3 protein, matching rows form one entry showing the most common genes and DNA. TCRdb's processing, not the study's, gives the V and J calls here. Counted in this sample were over 45,000 distinct CDR3 sequences; under 7.5% of them appeared once. 4.5% to 6% of the sample is held by the ten biggest clonotypes.

Inclusive of the bounding cysteine and phenylalanine, the CDR3 is 16 residues long. Just the 48-base CDR3 DNA is kept, in frame starting at base 1. Reading the germline V gene gives CDR1 MDHEN and CDR2 SYDVKM. V is pared back by 5 bases and J by 1 base, with 12 bases lying between the germline termini. A case-control design nested within a healthcare worker cohort in London, UK, was used, with weekly nasopharyngeal swab PCR tests and blood sampling performed. Healthcare workers were enrolled in the week of the UK lockdown, from 23 to 31 March 2020, and were followed every week for up to roughly 16 weeks. Overall study outcomes, separate from this receptor: VDJdb matching was skewed toward anti-spike CD8 responses and likely underestimated virus-specific expansions, missing private and CD4 specificities.

This clonotype was detected ten times or more. The antigen it recognizes is unknown. Base qualities were left out, and no much larger clone turns up one base away. This receptor chain uses TRBV28 and TRBJ2-6; the D call could be TRBD1 or TRBD2, with each sharing 6 bases. Specimen: whole blood, collected at baseline. This receptor was identified in an adult who was a healthcare worker with PCR-confirmed SARS-CoV-2 infection or an uninfected control (not recorded which). The CDR3 is CASSVTGTSGANVLTF. The sequence in DNA is TGTGCCAGCAGTGTAACAGGGACTTCTGGGGCCAACGTCCTGACTTTC.